Listed below are T cell receptor beta chains from one sample, sequenced in a study of post-analysis software for immune sequencing data. TCRdb redid the calling of the PCR reads with MiXCR, one entry per CDR3 protein. Here the sample spans about 680,000 distinct CDR3 sequences, over 45% being singletons. The sample was blood. The receptors here all came from a girl aged 2 to 9 with multiple sclerosis. CDR3s include the opening cysteine and the closing phenylalanine or tryptophan. A D gene is named only where the DNA matches it firmly. Rows may omit the clone size; those that give it use once, few, many or a size class.

NA TRBJ2-5 TRBD2 TRBV6-2/TRBV6-3 CASRFKSGGAIDEQYF TGTGCCAGCAGATTTAAAAGCGGGGGGGCCATCGATGAGCAGTACTTC
NA TRBJ2-7 TRBD2 TRBV11-2 CASRQGAGLRYEQYF TGTGCCAGCAGGCAAGGAGCGGGACTACGGTACGAGCAGTACTTC
NA TRBJ1-6 TRBD1 TRBV7-2 CASSSSVGQGVWPLHF TGTGCCAGCAGCTCCTCCGTCGGACAGGGCGTATGGCCCCTCCACTTT
once TRBJ2-7 NA TRBV2 CASSEAGLGSYEQYF TGTGCCAGCAGTGAAGCGGGGCTCGGCAGTTACGAGCAGTACTTC
NA TRBJ1-2 TRBD1 TRBV29-1 CSVPGQRGTNYGYTF TGCAGCGTTCCGGGACAGAGAGGAACCAACTATGGCTACACCTTC
few TRBJ2-1 NA TRBV11-2 CASSPSLGDSTNEQFF TGTGCCAGCAGCCCGAGTTTGGGGGACTCCACTAATGAGCAGTTCTTC
NA TRBJ2-3 TRBD1 TRBV9 CASSSVFGQDQDTQYF TGTGCCAGCAGCTCCGTATTTGGACAGGACCAAGATACGCAGTATTTT
NA TRBJ1-1 NA TRBV7-8 CASSLAGGGEAFF TGTGCCAGCAGCTTAGCCGGGGGGGGTGAGGCTTTCTTT
NA TRBJ2-4 NA TRBV5-5 CASSFLVQGSDIQYF TGTGCCAGCAGCTTCCTTGTCCAGGGGTCTGACATTCAGTACTTC
few TRBJ2-1 NA TRBV20-1 CSARPGAGDEQFF TGCAGTGCTAGACCGGGGGCCGGAGATGAGCAGTTCTTC
NA TRBJ2-5 NA TRBV24-1 CATSEKSGGPETQYF TGTGCCACCAGTGAAAAGTCCGGCGGCCCAGAGACCCAGTACTTC
NA TRBJ2-1 TRBD2 TRBV7-6 CASSLPAGGPNEQFF TGTGCCAGCAGCTTACCCGCGGGAGGGCCCAATGAGCAGTTCTTC
NA TRBJ1-2 NA TRBV7-2 CASSPRTGTIGGYTF TGTGCCAGCAGCCCGCGCACTGGGACGATTGGTGGCTACACCTTC
NA TRBJ2-3 NA TRBV5-1 CASSLARQISTDTQYF TGCGCCAGCAGCTTGGCCCGGCAGATTAGCACAGATACGCAGTATTTT
NA TRBJ2-7 TRBD2 TRBV2 CASRIQTASGGEQYF TGTGCCAGCAGGATCCAGACTGCTAGCGGGGGCGAGCAGTACTTC
once TRBJ2-3 TRBD1 TRBV29-1 CSATGTDPDTQYF TGCAGCGCCACTGGGACAGATCCAGATACGCAGTATTTT
NA TRBJ1-2 NA TRBV7-9 CASSLIGRDGYTF TGTGCCAGCAGCTTGATCGGGAGGGATGGCTACACCTTC
few TRBJ2-5 TRBD1 TRBV2 CASSSRDRGGETQYF TGTGCCAGCAGTTCCCGGGACAGGGGAGGCGAGACCCAGTACTTC
NA TRBJ1-2 NA TRBV20-1 CSATHGNYGYTF TGCAGTGCCACCCACGGGAACTATGGCTACACCTTC
once TRBJ2-3 TRBD2 TRBV5-1 CASSLVGLADSTDTQYF TGCGCCAGCAGCTTGGTGGGACTAGCGGATTCCACAGATACGCAGTATTTT
NA TRBJ1-2 NA TRBV12-3/TRBV12-4 CASSLSSTDNYGYTF TGTGCCAGCAGTTTATCTTCGACGGATAACTATGGCTACACCTTC
NA TRBJ2-7 TRBD1 TRBV25-1 CASSPSGTAITYEQYF TGTGCCAGCAGTCCCTCCGGGACAGCTATTACCTACGAGCAGTACTTC
NA TRBJ2-7 TRBD1 TRBV10-3 CARDSLSYEQYF TGTGCCAGGGACAGCCTCTCCTACGAGCAGTACTTC
NA TRBJ2-1 TRBD2 TRBV20-1 CSAVGLANEQFF TGCAGTGCCGTCGGACTAGCCAATGAGCAGTTCTTC
NA TRBJ1-1 NA TRBV6-2/TRBV6-3 CASSTMNTEAFF TGTGCCAGCAGCACTATGAACACTGAGGCTTTCTTT
NA TRBJ2-7 NA TRBV20-1 CSAWGVTTGIYEQYF TGCAGTGCTTGGGGGGTTACGACAGGGATCTACGAGCAGTACTTC
NA TRBJ1-3 NA TRBV20-1 CSARDSRATGNTIYF TGCAGTGCTAGAGATTCACGGGCCACTGGAAACACCATATATTTT
NA TRBJ2-6 TRBD1 TRBV5-1 CASSLARTGGVSANVLTF TGCGCCAGCAGCTTGGCCCGGACAGGGGGCGTATCGGCCAACGTCCTGACTTTC
NA TRBJ2-7 TRBD2 TRBV7-8 CASSLVGLAGNEQYF TGTGCCAGCAGCTTAGTCGGCCTAGCGGGAAACGAGCAGTACTTC
few TRBJ2-3 NA TRBV29-1 CSVVGTTITTDTQYF TGCAGCGTGGTAGGCACGACTATTACCACAGATACGCAGTATTTT
few TRBJ2-7 NA TRBV20-1 CSGDFLYEQYF TGCAGTGGGGACTTCCTATACGAGCAGTACTTC
few TRBJ2-7 TRBD2 TRBV11-1 CASSSGTSGRYLVHEQYF TGTGCCAGCAGCTCCGGGACTAGCGGGAGGTACCTAGTCCACGAGCAGTACTTC